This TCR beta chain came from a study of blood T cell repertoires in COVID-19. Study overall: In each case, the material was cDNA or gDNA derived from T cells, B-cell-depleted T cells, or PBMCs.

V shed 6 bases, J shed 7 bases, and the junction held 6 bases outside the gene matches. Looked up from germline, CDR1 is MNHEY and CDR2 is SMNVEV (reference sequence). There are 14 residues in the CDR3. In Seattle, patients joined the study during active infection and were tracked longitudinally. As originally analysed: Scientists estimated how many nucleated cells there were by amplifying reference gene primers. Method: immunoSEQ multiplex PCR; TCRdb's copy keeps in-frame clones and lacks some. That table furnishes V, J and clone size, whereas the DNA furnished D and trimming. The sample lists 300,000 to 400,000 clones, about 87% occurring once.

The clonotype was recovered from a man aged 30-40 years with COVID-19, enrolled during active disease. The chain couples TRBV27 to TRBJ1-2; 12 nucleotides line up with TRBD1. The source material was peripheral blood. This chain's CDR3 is CASRGTGGGGGYTF. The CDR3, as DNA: TGTGCCAGCAGGGGGACAGGGGGCGGTGGTGGCTACACCTTC.